The following is a T cell receptor (beta chain) sequence with its context. The antigen is undetermined. The CDR3 contains 15 residues. Per the germline V gene, CDR1 is MNHEY and CDR2 is SVGAGI. Trimming stripped 2 bases from V and 6 bases from J, with 16 bases between. The sample originates from a study of T cell responses to AZD1222 COVID-19 vaccine. Study-wide findings and caveats: In a largely white British group with more females than males, clonal diversity was possibly underestimated. CD4 TCRs covered the whole spike, strongest at regions 160-218 and 743-854.

Profiling relied on immunoSEQ multiplex PCR, and the TCRdb table lists in-frame clones only, not all of them. The sample records about 110,000 clones, about nine tenths being singletons. The clonotype was recovered from an adult who received the AZD1222 COVID-19 vaccine. The rearrangement uses TRBV6-5 and TRBJ1-1; no clear D. The sequencing here drew on peripheral blood, taken 28 days after the second AZD1222 dose. DNA of the CDR3: TGTGCCAGCAGTTACCAAGCCGGCCGGGTCGCTGAAGCTTTCTTT. It codes for CASSYQAGRVAEAFF.